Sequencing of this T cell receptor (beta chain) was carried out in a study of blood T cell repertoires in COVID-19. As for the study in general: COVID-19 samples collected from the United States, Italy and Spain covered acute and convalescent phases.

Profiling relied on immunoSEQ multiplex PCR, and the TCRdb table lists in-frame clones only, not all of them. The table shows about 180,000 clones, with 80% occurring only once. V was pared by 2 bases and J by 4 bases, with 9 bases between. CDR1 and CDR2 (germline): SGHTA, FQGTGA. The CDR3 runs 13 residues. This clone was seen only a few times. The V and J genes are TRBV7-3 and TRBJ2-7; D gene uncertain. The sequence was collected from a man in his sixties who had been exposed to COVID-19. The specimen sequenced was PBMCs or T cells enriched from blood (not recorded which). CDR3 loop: CASSLESTYEQYF. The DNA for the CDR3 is TGTGCCAGCAGCTTAGAATCAACATACGAGCAGTACTTC. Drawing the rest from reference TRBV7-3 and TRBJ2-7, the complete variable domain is GAGVSQTPSNKVTEKGKYVELRCDPISGHTALYWYRQSLGQGPEFLIYFQGTGAADDSGLPNDRFFAVRPEGSVSTLKIQRTERGDSAVYLCASSLESTYEQYFGPGTRLTVT.